These 27 T cell receptor beta chains were all obtained from the same sample, sequenced in a study of blood T cell repertoires in COVID-19. The protocol was immunoSEQ multiplex PCR, while the TCRdb copy is restricted to in-frame clones and leaves out a portion. Of under 300,000 clones in the sample, around 86% were seen once. Sequencing was carried out using peripheral blood. Every receptor here comes from a man younger than 45 who had recovered from COVID-19.

Note on this clone: The sample contains more than one DNA sequence encoding this CDR3. The V and J genes are TRBV5-4 and TRBJ2-7, with 7 bases lining up with TRBD1. This CDR3 is built from 12 residues. Losses at the gene ends were 7 bases for V and 3 bases for J; bases not matched to a gene: 4. Per germline, CDR1 SGHNT and CDR2 YYREEE (reference sequence). CDR3 loop: CASGRDSYEQYF. Written as DNA, the CDR3 is TGTGCCAGCGGCCGGGACAGCTACGAGCAGTACTTC.

The rearrangement links TRBV7-2 to TRBJ2-3; TRBD2 matches 11 bases. Germline V gives CDR1 SGHTA, CDR2 FQGNSA. The CDR3 consists of 16 residues. Trimming removed 5 bases from V and 1 base from J; junction bases left unmatched: 5. This chain's CDR3 is CASSRLAGGGTDTQYF. In DNA form, the CDR3 reads TGTGCCAGCAGCCGGCTAGCGGGGGGAGGCACAGATACGCAGTATTTT.

V is TRBV21-1 and J is TRBJ2-7; the tabulated D call, TRBD1, remains unverified against the DNA. TRBV21-1 is described as a pseudogene. The CDR3 is 16 residues long. The CDR3 DNA is TGTGCCAGCAGCAACCACCCGGATAGAAGACACTACGAGCAGTACGTC. This translates into CASSNHPDRRHYEQYV.

V is TRBV19 and J is TRBJ1-5; D is possibly TRBD1 (6 bases). Trimming removed 3 bases at V and 14 bases at J, with 11 bases between. This CDR3 is 11 amino acids long. Germline CDR1 LNHDA, CDR2 SQIVND (reference sequence). Here the CDR3 DNA reads TGTGCCAGTAGTATGGGGGGGCTTGAGCATTTT. This translates into CASSMGGLEHF.

The chain links TRBV7-9 to TRBJ2-5, with TRBD2 as a possible D gene (6 bases). V dropped 4 bases and J dropped 1 base, with 10 bases sitting between them. The CDR3 length is 14 residues. Germline V lookup: CDR1 SEHNR, CDR2 FQNEAQ (reference sequence). CDR3 DNA: TGTGCCAGCAGCTCGCCGGGACTCCAAGAGACCCAGTACTTC. The encoded protein is CASSSPGLQETQYF. Full variable domain (remainder filled in from reference TRBV7-9 and TRBJ2-5): DTGVSQNPRHKITKRGQNVTFRCDPISEHNRLYWYRQTLGQGPEFLTYFQNEAQLEKSRLLSDRFSAERPKGSFSTLEIQRTEQGDSAMYLCASSSPGLQETQYFGPGTRLLVL.

The chain carries TRBV16 and TRBJ2-7, with 10 nucleotides matching TRBD1. This CDR3 is 15 amino acids long. V shed 1 base and J 5 bases; nucleotides not matched to a gene: 5. CDR1 and CDR2 (germline): KGHSY, FQNENV. CDR3 amino acids: CASSQLGQGHDEQYF. In DNA form, the CDR3 reads TGTGCCAGCAGCCAATTGGGACAGGGGCACGACGAGCAGTACTTC.

This chain joins TRBV3-1 (or the pseudogene TRBV3-2) and TRBJ1-5, with a tentative D call TRBD1 (5 bases). The germline CDR1 and CDR2 sequences are LGHDT and YNNKEL (reference sequence). The CDR3 consists of 15 residues. V gave up 1 base and J gave up 0 bases, with 7 bases separating them. CDR3: CASSQGQLSNQPQHF. CDR3 bases: TGTGCCAGCAGCCAAGGACAGCTTAGCAATCAGCCCCAGCATTTT.

V is TRBV10-2 and J is TRBJ2-7; D possibly corresponds to TRBD2 (5 bases). Germline values: CDR1 WSHSY, CDR2 SAAADI. V gave up 6 bases and J gave up 2 bases, with 8 bases separating them. The CDR3 is made up of 12 amino acids. The CDR3 protein is CASRDSAYEQYF. The CDR3 DNA is TGCGCCAGCAGGGACTCGGCCTACGAGCAGTACTTC.

The rearrangement links TRBV2 to TRBJ2-7, with no clear D. The CDR3 is 10 residues long. V was shortened by 8 bases and J by 6 bases, with 8 bases between the two germline ends. Looked up from germline, CDR1 is SNHLY and CDR2 is FYNNEI. CDR3 sequence reads: CASGWAEQYV. The CDR3 DNA is TGTGCCAGCGGATGGGCCGAGCAGTACGTC.

The chain carries TRBV5-1 and TRBJ2-2; 7 nucleotides align to TRBD2. With V trimmed by 3 bases and J by 0 bases, 2 bases remained unmatched. Germline lookup yields CDR1 SGHRS and CDR2 YFSETQ. The CDR3 runs to 15 residues. The CDR3 nucleotides read TGCGCCAGCAGCTGGGCGGGGGCGAACACCGGGGAGCTGTTTTTT. Amino acids: CASSWAGANTGELFF. The variable domain in full, completed from reference TRBV5-1 and TRBJ2-2, reads KAGVTQTPRYLIKTRGQQVTLSCSPISGHRSVSWYQQTPGQGLQFLFEYFSETQRNKGNFPGRFSGRQFSNSRSEMNVSTLELGDSALYLCASSWAGANTGELFFGEGSRLTVL.

The chain combines TRBV4-2 with TRBJ2-3; 9 bases are shared with TRBD2. Germline lookup yields CDR1 LGHNA and CDR2 YNFKEQ. V lost 1 base and J lost 6; bases outside the gene matches: 8. This CDR3 is built from 16 residues. The CDR3 spells CASSQGGSGGPDTQYF. The CDR3 DNA is TGTGCCAGCAGCCAAGGGGGGAGCGGGGGGCCTGATACGCAGTATTTT.

J is TRBJ2-5 and V is TRBV6-5; 10 bases align to TRBD2. The germline CDR1 and CDR2 sequences are MNHEY and SVGAGI. Trimming at V came to 6 bases and at J to 2 bases, leaving 6 bases not matched to a gene. CDR3 size: 15 residues. CDR3: CASSPLTSGQETQYF. DNA of the CDR3: TGTGCCAGCAGCCCACTGACTAGCGGGCAAGAGACCCAGTACTTC.

This chain joins TRBV5-1 and TRBJ2-2, with TRBD2 matching over 12 bases. This CDR3 is built from 15 residues. V lost 4 bases and J lost 6; bases outside the gene matches: 4. CDR1 and CDR2 (germline): SGHRS, YFSETQ. In DNA form, the CDR3 reads TGCGCCAGCAGCCCGACTAGCGGGGGACCCGGGGAGCTGTTTTTT. The encoded protein is CASSPTSGGPGELFF.

The V call is TRBV6-5, the J call TRBJ1-6; TRBD1 might be the D (6 bases). Germline V gene lookup returns CDR1 MNHEY and CDR2 SVGAGI. Trimming left V 6 bases short and J 7 bases short, with 16 bases between. The CDR3 is 15 residues long. The CDR3 is CASSSGQGLNSPLHF. The CDR3 nucleotides read TGTGCCAGCAGCTCGGGGCAGGGGTTGAATTCACCCCTCCACTTT.

The chain links TRBV27 to TRBJ2-5; 12 nucleotides agree with TRBD1. The CDR3 spans 15 residues. After removal of 5 bases from V and 5 bases from J, the junction contained 6 bases not matched to a gene. Per the germline V gene, CDR1 is MNHEY and CDR2 is SMNVEV (reference sequence). DNA of the CDR3: TGTGCCAGCAGTACCGGGACAGGGGGCGTGGAGACCCAGTACTTC. It codes for CASSTGTGGVETQYF.

The chain is built from TRBV6-1 and TRBJ1-5; 11 bases match TRBD1. V dropped 4 bases and J dropped 6; count of bases not matched to a gene: 8. Germline V CDR1 and CDR2: MNHNS, SASEGT. This CDR3 has 16 residues. The CDR3 DNA reads as TGTGCCAGCAGTGGCGAAGGACAGGGGGCGCTTCAGCCCCAGCATTTT. It translates to CASSGEGQGALQPQHF.

V and J are TRBV6-1 and TRBJ2-1; 8 positions agree with TRBD2. Germline CDR1 reads MNHNS; CDR2 reads SASEGT. Trimming at V came to 2 bases and at J to 15 bases, leaving 12 bases not matched to a gene. There are 14 residues in the CDR3. The CDR3 is CASSESSGGASRFF. The CDR3 nucleotides are TGTGCCAGCAGTGAATCATCCGGGGGGGCCTCGCGGTTCTTC.

The V call is TRBV4-1, the J call TRBJ1-6; 8 bases line up with TRBD1. Per germline, CDR1 MGHRA and CDR2 YSYEKL. The CDR3 loop spans 16 amino acids. V shed 0 bases and J 7 bases; nucleotides not matched to a gene: 5. Here the CDR3 reads CASSQEATGANSPLHF. The CDR3 DNA reads as TGCGCCAGCAGCCAAGAGGCGACAGGGGCGAATTCACCCCTCCACTTT.

The CDR3 reads CASTDGGATNEKLFF. In nucleotides, the CDR3 is TGTGCCAGCACCGATGGAGGGGCAACTAATGAAAAACTGTTTTTT. This chain joins TRBV2 and TRBJ1-4, with a possible D match to TRBD1 (5 bases). The V gene's germline CDR1 is SNHLY and CDR2 FYNNEI. V was cut by 7 bases and J by 0 bases, with 12 bases left in between. The CDR3 runs 15 residues.

The chain employs TRBV2 and TRBJ2-2, with 9 bases lining up with TRBD2. The CDR3 loop spans 18 amino acids. The V gene's germline CDR1 is SNHLY and CDR2 FYNNEI. Germline trimming cut 4 bases from V and 4 bases from J; bases unmatched to any gene: 13. Here the CDR3 reads CASSGSSGGSIVTGELFF. The CDR3, as DNA: TGTGCCAGCAGTGGGAGTAGCGGGGGTTCCATCGTCACCGGGGAGCTGTTTTTT.

V is TRBV7-7 and J is TRBJ2-5, with a tentative D call TRBD1 (6 bases). V lost 2 bases and J lost 5, with 9 bases in between. The CDR3 consists of 13 residues. The germline gives CDR1 SSHAT, CDR2 FNYEAQ (reference sequence). CDR3: CASSLTGTETQYF. DNA for the CDR3: TGTGCCAGCAGCTTAACAGGGACGGAGACCCAGTACTTC.

The CDR3 sequence: CASSPLDRGATGELFF. CDR3 in DNA: TGTGCCAGCTCACCACTGGACAGGGGTGCCACCGGGGAGCTGTTTTTT. This chain uses TRBV18 with TRBJ2-2; 9 bases fit TRBD1. Trimming at V came to 1 base and at J to 4 bases, leaving 4 bases not matched to a gene. The CDR3 runs to 16 residues. The germline V gene encodes CDR1 KGHSH and CDR2 LQKENI.

The gene calls are TRBV27 and TRBJ2-7; tentatively, D is TRBD1 (6 bases). The CDR3 runs 13 residues. Trimming took 7 bases from V and 2 from J, leaving 12 bases between them. Per the germline V gene, CDR1 is MNHEY and CDR2 is SMNVEV (reference sequence). The CDR3 is CASTQQGPYEQYV. CDR3 nucleotide sequence: TGTGCCAGCACCCAACAGGGCCCCTACGAGCAGTACGTC.

In its sample, this clone was seen once. The rearrangement links TRBV5-1 to TRBJ1-2; 9 bases map to TRBD1. The CDR3 covers 14 residues. V trimming: 4 bases; J trimming: 3 bases; junction bases outside the gene matches: 4. Germline CDR1 reads SGHRS; CDR2 reads YFSETQ. The CDR3 is CASSPGQGDYGYTF. CDR3 bases: TGCGCCAGCAGCCCGGGACAGGGAGACTATGGCTACACCTTC.

The rearrangement links TRBV3-1 (or the pseudogene TRBV3-2) to TRBJ1-2; D possibly corresponds to TRBD1 (6 bases). The CDR3 runs 14 residues. Deletions cut 2 bases from V and 3 bases from J, with 10 bases between. Germline lookup yields CDR1 LGHDT and CDR2 YNNKEL (reference sequence). The chain's CDR3 is CASSQRGGYYGYTF. The CDR3 bases are TGTGCCAGCAGCCAAAGGGGGGGTTACTATGGCTACACCTTC.

This clone was recorded a few times. The CDR3 DNA is TGTGCCAGCTCATTCGGGGGCACCATATATTTT. Translation: CASSFGGTIYF. The genes are TRBV3-1 (or the pseudogene TRBV3-2) and TRBJ1-3, with D perhaps matching TRBD1 (5 bases). The CDR3 covers 11 residues. Germline assignment: CDR1 LGHDT and CDR2 YNNKEL (reference sequence). Between the trimmed V and J ends, which lost 8 bases and 9 bases, there was a span of 11 bases.

This clone was observed a few times. V gene TRBV10-3 combines with J gene TRBJ2-7; D gene uncertain. CDR1 ENHRY and CDR2 SYGVKD come from the germline V gene. Trimming stripped 6 bases from V and 0 bases from J, with 9 bases between. This CDR3 has 13 amino acids. CDR3 amino acids: CAISPGLSYEQYV. The CDR3 DNA follows: TGTGCCATCAGCCCGGGTCTCTCCTACGAGCAGTACGTC.